The clone carrying this T cell receptor beta chain was seen ten or more times. Its matching antigen is unknown. This entry is derived from a study of CD8+CD57+ T cells in acquired aplastic anemia. For the study at large: The average for DNA from sorted CD4+ and CD8+ cells was approximately 3.2 ug.

Profiling that covered TCR beta VDJ and CDR3 relied on genomic DNA as its template. TCRdb recomputed calls from the reads with MiXCR, one row per CDR3 protein. The data show about 160,000 distinct CDR3 sequences, with 40% to 55% seen just once and 2.5% to 3.5% held by the top ten. Sequenced patients had shown CD8+CD57+ cell expansion by flow cytometry. Study findings and constraints: The study found no significant CD8+ Simpson's diversity difference between patients and controls.

Sequenced sample: sorted CD4+, CD8+, or CD8+CD57+ T cells (not recorded which) from PBMCs. The sequence was obtained from a human donor with aplastic anemia.

The CDR3 protein is CASSQEEEVQPQHF. As DNA, the CDR3 is TGCGCCAGCAGCCAAGAGGAGGAGGTTCAGCCCCAGCATTTT. The V gene is TRBV4-1, the J gene TRBJ1-5; D is uncertain. This CDR3 spans 14 amino acids. V dropped 0 bases and J dropped 6 bases, with 9 bases sitting between them. Germline V CDR1 and CDR2: MGHRA, YSYEKL.